The sequence of this TCR beta chain was determined in a study of cytomegalovirus exposure and HLA in healthy donors. The study's findings and limits: The authors assumed roughly uniform sequencing depth across donors for presence/absence analyses. Sequencing likely generated an artifact that appeared as a cluster of highly shared sequence variants. Several of the most significant clusters appeared linked to common viral pathogens, based on a later analysis.

A few counts support this clone. Its target is not known. Use of 60 Vbeta and 13 Jbeta primers characterized the PCR. Generated by immunoSEQ multiplex PCR, the TCRdb table keeps only in-frame clones and is missing some. Of 80,000 or so clones listed, over 65% are singletons. The sequence was collected from a man in his forties in good health and CMV-seronegative. The source material was PBMCs.

CDR3 amino acids: CASTWGGQETQYF. As DNA, the CDR3 is TGTGCCAGCACCTGGGGAGGCCAAGAGACCCAGTACTTC. The J gene is TRBJ2-5, the V gene TRBV13, with D tentatively TRBD2 (6 bases). Trimming took off 7 bases at V and 1 base at J, with 10 bases between the two ends. The CDR3 is 13 residues long. The V gene's germline CDR1 is PRHDT and CDR2 FYEKMQ (reference sequence).